This T cell receptor (beta chain) was profiled in a study of CD8 T cells in Susac syndrome. Sequencing targeted TCR beta in blood CD8+ and CD4+ T cells. Roughly 0.45 to 1 ug RNA was reverse transcribed with random hexamers. TCRdb processed the immunoSEQ multiplex PCR reads anew with MiXCR; each CDR3 protein has one entry. This table has 150,000 to 200,000 distinct CDR3 sequences, 85% to 95% appearing once. This CDR3 has 15 amino acids. V lost 4 bases and J lost 5; bases outside the gene matches: 7. Germline CDR1 is SGHTA and CDR2 is FQGNSA. Material for sequencing was CD4+ T cells from PBMCs. This TCR derives from a human donor with Susac syndrome. The chain has TRBV7-2 and TRBJ2-2; the match to TRBD1 covers 7 bases. DNA for the CDR3: TGTGCCAGCAGCTCCCGACAGGGAGTTACCGGGGAGCTGTTTTTT. Translating it yields CASSSRQGVTGELFF. Combining the CDR3 with reference TRBV7-2 and TRBJ2-2 gives the whole variable domain GAGVSQSPSNKVTEKGKDVELRCDPISGHTALYWYRQSLGQGLEFLIYFQGNSAPDKSGLPSDRFSAERTGGSVSTLTIQRTQQEDSAVYLCASSSRQGVTGELFFGEGSRLTVL.